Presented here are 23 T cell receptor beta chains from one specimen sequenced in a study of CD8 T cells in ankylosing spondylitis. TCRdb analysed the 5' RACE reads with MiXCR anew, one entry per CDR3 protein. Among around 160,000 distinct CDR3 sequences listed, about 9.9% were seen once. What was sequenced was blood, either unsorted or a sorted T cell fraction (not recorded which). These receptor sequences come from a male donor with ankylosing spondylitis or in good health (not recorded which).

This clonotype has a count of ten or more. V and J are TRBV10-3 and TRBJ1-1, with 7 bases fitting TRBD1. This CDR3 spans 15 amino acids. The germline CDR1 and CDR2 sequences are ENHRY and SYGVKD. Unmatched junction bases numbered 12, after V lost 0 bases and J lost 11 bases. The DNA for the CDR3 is TGTGCCATCAGTGAGTCGAGGACAGGCTCCTGGTCGGCTTTCTTT. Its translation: CAISESRTGSWSAFF.

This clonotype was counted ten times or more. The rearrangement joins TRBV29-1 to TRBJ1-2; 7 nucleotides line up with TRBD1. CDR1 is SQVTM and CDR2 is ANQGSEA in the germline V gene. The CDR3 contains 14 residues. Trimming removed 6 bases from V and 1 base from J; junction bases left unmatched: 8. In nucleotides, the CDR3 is TGCAGCGTGATGGGGGGACAGCTTAACTATGGCTACACCTTC. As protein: CSVMGGQLNYGYTF.

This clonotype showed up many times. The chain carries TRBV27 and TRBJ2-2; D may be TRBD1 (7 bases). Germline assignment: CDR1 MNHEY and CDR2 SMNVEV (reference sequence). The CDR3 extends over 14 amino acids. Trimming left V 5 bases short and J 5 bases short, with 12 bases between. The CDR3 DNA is TGTGCCAGCAGTCGACAGGGAGGAACCGGGGAGCTGTTTTTT. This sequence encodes CASSRQGGTGELFF.

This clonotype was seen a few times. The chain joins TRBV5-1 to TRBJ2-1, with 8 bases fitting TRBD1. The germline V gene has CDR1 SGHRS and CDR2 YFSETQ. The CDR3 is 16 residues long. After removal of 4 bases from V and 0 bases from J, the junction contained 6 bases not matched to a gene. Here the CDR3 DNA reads TGCGCCAGCAGCCCTACCACAGGGGGCTCCTACAATGAGCAGTTCTTC. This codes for CASSPTTGGSYNEQFF.

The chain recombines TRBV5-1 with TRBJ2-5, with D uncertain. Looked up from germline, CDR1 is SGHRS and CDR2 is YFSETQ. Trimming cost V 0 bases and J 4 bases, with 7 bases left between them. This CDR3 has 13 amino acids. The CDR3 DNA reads TGCGCCAGCAGCTTGGGTAGCAGAGAGACCCAGTACTTC. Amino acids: CASSLGSRETQYF.

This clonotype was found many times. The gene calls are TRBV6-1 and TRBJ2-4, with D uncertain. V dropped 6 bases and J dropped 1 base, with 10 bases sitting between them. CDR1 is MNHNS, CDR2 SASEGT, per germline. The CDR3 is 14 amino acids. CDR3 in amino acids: CASSGTSAKNIQYF. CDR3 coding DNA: TGTGCCAGCAGCGGAACATCTGCCAAAAACATTCAGTACTTC.

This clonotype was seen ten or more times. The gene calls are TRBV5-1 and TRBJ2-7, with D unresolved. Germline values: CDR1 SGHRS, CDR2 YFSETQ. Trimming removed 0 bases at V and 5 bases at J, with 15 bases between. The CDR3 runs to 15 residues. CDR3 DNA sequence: TGCGCCAGCAGCTTGGCCCCCCAAGCCAGCAACGAGCAGTACTTC. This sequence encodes CASSLAPQASNEQYF.

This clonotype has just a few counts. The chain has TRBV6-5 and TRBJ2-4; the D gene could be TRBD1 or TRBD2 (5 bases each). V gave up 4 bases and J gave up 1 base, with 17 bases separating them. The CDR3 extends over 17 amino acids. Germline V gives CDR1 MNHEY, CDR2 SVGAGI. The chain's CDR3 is CASSWSGASVAKNIQYF. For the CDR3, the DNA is TGTGCCAGCAGTTGGTCCGGGGCAAGCGTTGCCAAAAACATTCAGTACTTC.

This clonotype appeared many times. The CDR3 spells CASSPGNEQFF. The CDR3 DNA follows: TGTGCCAGCAGTCCAGGTAATGAGCAGTTCTTC. This chain joins TRBV12-3 or TRBV12-4 and TRBJ2-1; D unclear. CDR3 length: 11 amino acids. Trimming stripped 5 bases from V and 7 bases from J, with 6 bases between.

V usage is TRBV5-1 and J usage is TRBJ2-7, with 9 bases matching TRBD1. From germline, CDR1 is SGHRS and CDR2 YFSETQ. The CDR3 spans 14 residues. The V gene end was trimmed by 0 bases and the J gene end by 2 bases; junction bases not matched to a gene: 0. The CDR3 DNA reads TGCGCCAGCAGCTTGGACAGGGGGCCCTACGAGCAGTACTTC. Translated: CASSLDRGPYEQYF.

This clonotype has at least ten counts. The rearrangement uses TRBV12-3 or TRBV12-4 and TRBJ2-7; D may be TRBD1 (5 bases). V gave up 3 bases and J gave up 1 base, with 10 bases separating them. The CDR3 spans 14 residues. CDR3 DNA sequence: TGTGCCAGCAGTTTGCAGGGTTCATCCTACGAGCAGTACTTC. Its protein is CASSLQGSSYEQYF.

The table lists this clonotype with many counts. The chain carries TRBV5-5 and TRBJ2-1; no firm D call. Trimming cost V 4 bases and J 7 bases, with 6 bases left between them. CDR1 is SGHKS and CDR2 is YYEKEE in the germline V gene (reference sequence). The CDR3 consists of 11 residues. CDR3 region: CASSLLNEQFF. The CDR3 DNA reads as TGTGCCAGCAGCCTCCTGAATGAGCAGTTCTTC.

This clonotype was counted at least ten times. The CDR3 reads CSVLVGTGTEAFF. The CDR3 DNA follows: TGCAGCGTTCTTGTGGGGACGGGCACTGAAGCTTTCTTT. This chain links TRBV29-1 with TRBJ1-1; D may be TRBD1 (5 bases). This CDR3 is 13 amino acids long. Trimming left V 5 bases short and J 4 bases short, with 14 bases between. Germline CDR1 reads SQVTM; CDR2 reads ANQGSEA.

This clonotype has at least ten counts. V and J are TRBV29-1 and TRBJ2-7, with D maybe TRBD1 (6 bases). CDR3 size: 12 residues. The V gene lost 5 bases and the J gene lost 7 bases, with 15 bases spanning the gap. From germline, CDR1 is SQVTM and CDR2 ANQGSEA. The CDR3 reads CSVLILQGEQYF. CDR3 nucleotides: TGCAGCGTTCTGATACTACAGGGAGAGCAGTACTTC.

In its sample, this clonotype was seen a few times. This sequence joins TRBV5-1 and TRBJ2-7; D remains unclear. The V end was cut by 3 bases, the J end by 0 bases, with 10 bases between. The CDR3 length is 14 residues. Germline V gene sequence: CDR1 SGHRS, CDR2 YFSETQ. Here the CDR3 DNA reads TGCGCCAGCAGCTCCCAGGCGCGCTCCTACGAGCAGTACTTC. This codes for CASSSQARSYEQYF. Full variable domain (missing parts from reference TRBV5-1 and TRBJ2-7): KAGVTQTPRYLIKTRGQQVTLSCSPISGHRSVSWYQQTPGQGLQFLFEYFSETQRNKGNFPGRFSGRQFSNSRSEMNVSTLELGDSALYLCASSSQARSYEQYFGPGTRLTVT.

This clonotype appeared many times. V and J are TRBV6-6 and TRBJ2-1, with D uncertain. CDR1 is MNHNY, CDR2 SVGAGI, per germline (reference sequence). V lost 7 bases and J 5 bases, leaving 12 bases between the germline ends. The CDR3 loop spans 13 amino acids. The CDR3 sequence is CASNRPSDNEQFF. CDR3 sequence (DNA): TGTGCCAGCAATCGACCTTCGGACAATGAGCAGTTCTTC.

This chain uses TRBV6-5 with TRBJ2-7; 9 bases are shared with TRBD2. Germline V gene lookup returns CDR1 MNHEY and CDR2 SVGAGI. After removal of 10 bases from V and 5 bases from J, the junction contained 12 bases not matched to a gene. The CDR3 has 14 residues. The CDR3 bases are TGTGCCACCGCCTCGACTAGCGGCACGAACGAGCAGTACTTC. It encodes CATASTSGTNEQYF.

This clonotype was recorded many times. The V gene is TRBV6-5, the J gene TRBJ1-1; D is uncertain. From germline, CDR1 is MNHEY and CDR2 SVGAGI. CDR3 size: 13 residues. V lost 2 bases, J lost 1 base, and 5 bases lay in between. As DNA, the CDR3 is TGTGCCAGCAGTTACAGATCGAACACTGAAGCTTTCTTT. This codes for CASSYRSNTEAFF.

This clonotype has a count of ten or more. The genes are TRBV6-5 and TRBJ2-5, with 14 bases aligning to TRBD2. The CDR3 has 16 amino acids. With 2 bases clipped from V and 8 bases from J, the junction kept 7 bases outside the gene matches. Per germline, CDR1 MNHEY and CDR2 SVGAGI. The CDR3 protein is CASSYGGLAGGITQYF. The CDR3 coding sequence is TGTGCCAGCAGTTACGGTGGACTAGCGGGAGGAATCACCCAGTACTTC.

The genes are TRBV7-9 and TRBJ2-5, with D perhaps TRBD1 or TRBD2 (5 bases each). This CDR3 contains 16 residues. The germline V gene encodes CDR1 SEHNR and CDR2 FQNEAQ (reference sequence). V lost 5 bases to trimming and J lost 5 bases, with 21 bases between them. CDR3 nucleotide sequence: TGTGCCAGCAGCCCCCGCGCGTCAGGGTGGGGGGAGACCCAGTACTTC. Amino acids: CASSPRASGWGETQYF.

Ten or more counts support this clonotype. CDR3 region: CASRPGQGGTDTQYF. DNA of the CDR3: TGTGCCAGCAGACCCGGACAGGGTGGCACAGATACGCAGTATTTT. This rearrangement joins TRBV6-6 to TRBJ2-3; TRBD1 agrees at 8 bases. The CDR3 consists of 15 residues. J lost 1 base, V lost 6 bases, and 6 bases had no gene match. CDR1 and CDR2 from the germline V gene are MNHNY and SVGAGI (reference sequence).

CDR3 nucleotide sequence: TGTGCCAGCTCCCTGGGACTTTCCACCGGGGAGCTGTTTTTT. It specifies CASSLGLSTGELFF. This rearrangement joins TRBV27 to TRBJ2-2; weak D call: TRBD2 (6 bases). This CDR3 is built from 14 residues. CDR1 is MNHEY and CDR2 is SMNVEV in the germline V gene (reference sequence). The ends were cut back, 8 bases at V and 4 bases at J, with 14 bases in the middle.

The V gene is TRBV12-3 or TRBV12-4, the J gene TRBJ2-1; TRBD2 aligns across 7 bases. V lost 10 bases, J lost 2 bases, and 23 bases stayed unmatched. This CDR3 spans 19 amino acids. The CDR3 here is CATSLEPVGTGGPYNEQFF. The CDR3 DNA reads TGTGCCACCAGCCTAGAACCAGTAGGGACGGGAGGCCCCTACAATGAGCAGTTCTTC.